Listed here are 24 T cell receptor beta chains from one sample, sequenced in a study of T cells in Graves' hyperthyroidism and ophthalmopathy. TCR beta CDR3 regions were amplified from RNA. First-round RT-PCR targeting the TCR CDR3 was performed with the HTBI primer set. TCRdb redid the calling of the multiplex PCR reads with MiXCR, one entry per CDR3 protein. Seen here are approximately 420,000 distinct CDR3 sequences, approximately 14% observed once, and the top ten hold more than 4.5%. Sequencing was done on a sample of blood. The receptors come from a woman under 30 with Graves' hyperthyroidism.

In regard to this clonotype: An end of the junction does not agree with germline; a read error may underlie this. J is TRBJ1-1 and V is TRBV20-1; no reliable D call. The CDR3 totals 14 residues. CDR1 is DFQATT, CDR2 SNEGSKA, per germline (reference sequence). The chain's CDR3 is CQGLHRNPNTEAFF. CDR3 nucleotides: TGTCAAGGACTACACCGGAATCCGAACACTGAAGCTTTCTTT.

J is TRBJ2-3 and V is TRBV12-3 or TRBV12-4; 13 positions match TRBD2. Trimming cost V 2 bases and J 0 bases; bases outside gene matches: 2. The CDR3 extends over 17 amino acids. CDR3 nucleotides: TGTGCCAGCAGTTTACGGACTAGCGGGAGTAGCACAGATACGCAGTATTTT. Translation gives CASSLRTSGSSTDTQYF.

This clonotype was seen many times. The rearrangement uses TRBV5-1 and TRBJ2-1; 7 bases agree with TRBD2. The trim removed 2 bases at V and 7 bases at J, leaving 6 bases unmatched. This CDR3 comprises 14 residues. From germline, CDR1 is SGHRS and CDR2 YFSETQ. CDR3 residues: CASSFASGRNEQFF. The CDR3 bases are TGCGCCAGCAGCTTTGCTAGCGGCAGGAATGAGCAGTTCTTC.

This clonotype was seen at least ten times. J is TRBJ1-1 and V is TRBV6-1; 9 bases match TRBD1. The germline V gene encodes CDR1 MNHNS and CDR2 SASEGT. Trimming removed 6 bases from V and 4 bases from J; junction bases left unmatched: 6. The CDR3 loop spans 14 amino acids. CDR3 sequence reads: CASRPQGAGTEAFF. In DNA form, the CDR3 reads TGTGCCAGCAGACCACAGGGGGCTGGCACTGAAGCTTTCTTT.

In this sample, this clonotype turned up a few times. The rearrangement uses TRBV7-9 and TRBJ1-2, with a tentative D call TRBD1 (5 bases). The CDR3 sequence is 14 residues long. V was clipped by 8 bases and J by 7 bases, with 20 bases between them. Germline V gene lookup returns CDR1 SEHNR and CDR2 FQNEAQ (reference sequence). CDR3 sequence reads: CASLRGQGSGGYTF. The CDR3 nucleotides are TGTGCCAGCCTCCGTGGGCAGGGATCGGGTGGCTACACCTTC. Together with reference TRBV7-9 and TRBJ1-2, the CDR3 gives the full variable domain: DTGVSQNPRHKITKRGQNVTFRCDPISEHNRLYWYRQTLGQGPEFLTYFQNEAQLEKSRLLSDRFSAERPKGSFSTLEIQRTEQGDSAMYLCASLRGQGSGGYTFGSGTRLTVV.

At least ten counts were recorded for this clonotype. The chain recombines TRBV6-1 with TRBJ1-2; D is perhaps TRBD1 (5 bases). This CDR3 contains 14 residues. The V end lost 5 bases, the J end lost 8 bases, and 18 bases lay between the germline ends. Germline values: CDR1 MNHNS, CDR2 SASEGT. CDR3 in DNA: TGTGCCAGCAGTTCACCTCTAAGGGGTGGGGGCTACACCTTC. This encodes CASSSPLRGGGYTF.

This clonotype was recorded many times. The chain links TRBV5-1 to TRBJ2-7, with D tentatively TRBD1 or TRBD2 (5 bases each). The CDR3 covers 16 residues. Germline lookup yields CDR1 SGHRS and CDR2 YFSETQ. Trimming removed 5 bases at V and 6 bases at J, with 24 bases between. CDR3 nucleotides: TGCGCCAGCAGTCCCCGGACGGGGACCTCTTCCGTCGAGCAGTACTTC. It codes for CASSPRTGTSSVEQYF.

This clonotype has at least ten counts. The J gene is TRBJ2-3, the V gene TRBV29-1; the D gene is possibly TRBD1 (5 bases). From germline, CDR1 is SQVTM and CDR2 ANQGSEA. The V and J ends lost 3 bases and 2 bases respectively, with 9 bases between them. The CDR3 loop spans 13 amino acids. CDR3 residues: CSVEAGHTDTQYF. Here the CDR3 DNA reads TGCAGCGTTGAGGCAGGACACACAGATACGCAGTATTTT.

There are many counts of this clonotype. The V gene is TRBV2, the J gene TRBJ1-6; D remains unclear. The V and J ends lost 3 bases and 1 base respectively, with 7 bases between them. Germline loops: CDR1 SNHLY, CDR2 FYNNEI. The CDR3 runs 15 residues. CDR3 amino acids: CASSEEGSYNSPLHF. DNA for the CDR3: TGTGCCAGCAGTGAGGAAGGATCCTATAATTCACCCCTCCACTTT. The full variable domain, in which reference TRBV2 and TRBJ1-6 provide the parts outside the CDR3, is EPEVTQTPSHQVTQMGQEVILRCVPISNHLYFYWYRQILGQKVEFLVSFYNNEISEKSEIFDDQFSVERPDGSNFTLKIRSTKLEDSAMYFCASSEEGSYNSPLHFGNGTRLTVT.

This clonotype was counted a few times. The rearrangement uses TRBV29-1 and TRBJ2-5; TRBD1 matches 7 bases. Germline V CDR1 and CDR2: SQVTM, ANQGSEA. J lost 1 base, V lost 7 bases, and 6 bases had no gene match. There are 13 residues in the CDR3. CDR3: CSEKGQIQETQYF. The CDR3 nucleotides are TGCAGCGAAAAGGGACAGATCCAAGAGACCCAGTACTTC. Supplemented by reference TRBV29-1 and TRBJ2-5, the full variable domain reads SAVISQKPSRDICQRGTSLTIQCQVDSQVTMMFWYRQQPGQSLTLIATANQGSEATYESGFVIDKFPISRPNLTFSTLTVSNMSPEDSSIYLCSEKGQIQETQYFGPGTRLLVL.

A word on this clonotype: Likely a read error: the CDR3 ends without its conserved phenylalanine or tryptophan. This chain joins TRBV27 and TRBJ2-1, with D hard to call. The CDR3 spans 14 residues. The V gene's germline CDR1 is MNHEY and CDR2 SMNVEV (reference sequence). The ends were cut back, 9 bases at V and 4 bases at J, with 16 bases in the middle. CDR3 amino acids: CASSQTWGYNEQFS. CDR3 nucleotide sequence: TGTGCCAGTAGTCAGACCTGGGGTTACAATGAGCAGTTCTCC.

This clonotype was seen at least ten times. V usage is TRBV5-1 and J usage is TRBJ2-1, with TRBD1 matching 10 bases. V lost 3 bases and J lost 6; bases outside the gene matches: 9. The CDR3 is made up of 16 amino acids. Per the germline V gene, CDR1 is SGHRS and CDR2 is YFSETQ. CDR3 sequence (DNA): TGCGCCAGCAGCTCCGTGGGGACAGGGGCGGGCAATGAGCAGTTCTTC. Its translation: CASSSVGTGAGNEQFF.

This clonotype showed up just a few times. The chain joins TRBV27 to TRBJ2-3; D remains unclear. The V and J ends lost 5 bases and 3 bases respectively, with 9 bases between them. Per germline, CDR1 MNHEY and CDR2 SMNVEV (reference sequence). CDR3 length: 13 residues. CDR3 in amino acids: CASSARATDTQYF. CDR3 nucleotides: TGTGCCAGCAGTGCCCGGGCGACAGATACGCAGTATTTT.

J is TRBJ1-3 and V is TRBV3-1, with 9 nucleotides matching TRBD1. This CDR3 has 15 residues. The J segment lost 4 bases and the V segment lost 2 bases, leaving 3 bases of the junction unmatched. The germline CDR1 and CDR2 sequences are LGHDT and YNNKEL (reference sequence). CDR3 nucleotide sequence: TGTGCCAGCAGCCAAACAGGGGGCGCGGGAAACACCATATATTTT. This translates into CASSQTGGAGNTIYF.

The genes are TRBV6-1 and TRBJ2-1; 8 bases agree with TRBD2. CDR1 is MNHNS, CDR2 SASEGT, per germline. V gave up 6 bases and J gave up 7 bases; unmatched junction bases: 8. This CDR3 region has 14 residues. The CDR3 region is CASSGTSGRNEQFF. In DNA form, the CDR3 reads TGTGCCAGCAGCGGAACTAGCGGCCGGAATGAGCAGTTCTTC.

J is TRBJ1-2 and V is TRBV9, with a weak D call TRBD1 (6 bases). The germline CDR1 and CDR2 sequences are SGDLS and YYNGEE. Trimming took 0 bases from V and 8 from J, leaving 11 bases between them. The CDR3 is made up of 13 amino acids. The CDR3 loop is CASSVEPGEGYTF. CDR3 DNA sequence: TGTGCCAGCAGCGTAGAACCAGGGGAAGGCTACACCTTC.

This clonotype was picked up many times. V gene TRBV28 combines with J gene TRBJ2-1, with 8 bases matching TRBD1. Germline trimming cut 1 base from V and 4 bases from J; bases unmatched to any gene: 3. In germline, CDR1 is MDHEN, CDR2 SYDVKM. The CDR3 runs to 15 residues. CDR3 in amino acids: CASSLLGQGYNEQFF. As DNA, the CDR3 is TGTGCCAGCAGTTTATTAGGACAGGGATACAATGAGCAGTTCTTC.

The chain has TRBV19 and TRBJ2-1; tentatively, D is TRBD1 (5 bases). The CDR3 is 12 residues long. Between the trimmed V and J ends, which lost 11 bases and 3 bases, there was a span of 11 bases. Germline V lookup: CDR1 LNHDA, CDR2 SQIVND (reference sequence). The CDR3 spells CAVKDSYNEQFF. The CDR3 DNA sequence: TGTGCCGTAAAAGACAGCTACAATGAGCAGTTCTTC.

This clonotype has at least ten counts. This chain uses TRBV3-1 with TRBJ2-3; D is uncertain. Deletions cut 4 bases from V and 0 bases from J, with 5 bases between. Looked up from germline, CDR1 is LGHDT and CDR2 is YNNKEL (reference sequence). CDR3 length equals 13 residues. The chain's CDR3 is CASSLHSTDTQYF. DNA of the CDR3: TGTGCCAGCAGCCTACATAGCACAGATACGCAGTATTTT.

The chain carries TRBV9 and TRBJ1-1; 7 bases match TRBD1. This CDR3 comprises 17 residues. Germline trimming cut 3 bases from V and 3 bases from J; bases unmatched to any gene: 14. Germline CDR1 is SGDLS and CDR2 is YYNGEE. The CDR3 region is CASSAPSEGAGDTEAFF. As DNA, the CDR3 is TGTGCCAGCAGCGCCCCGAGTGAGGGGGCGGGTGACACTGAAGCTTTCTTT.

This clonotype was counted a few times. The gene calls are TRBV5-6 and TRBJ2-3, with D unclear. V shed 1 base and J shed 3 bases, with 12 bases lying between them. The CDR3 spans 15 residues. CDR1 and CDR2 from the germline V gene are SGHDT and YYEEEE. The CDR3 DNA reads TGTGCCAGCAGCTTGCCGGGCGCAGGTACAGATACGCAGTATTTT. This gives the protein CASSLPGAGTDTQYF.

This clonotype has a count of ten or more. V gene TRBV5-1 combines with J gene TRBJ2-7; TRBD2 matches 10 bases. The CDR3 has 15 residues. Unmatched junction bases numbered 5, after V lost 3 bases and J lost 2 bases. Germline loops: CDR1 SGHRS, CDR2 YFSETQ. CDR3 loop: CASSSAGTSAYEQYF. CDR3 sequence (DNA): TGCGCCAGCAGCTCCGCCGGGACTAGCGCCTACGAGCAGTACTTC.

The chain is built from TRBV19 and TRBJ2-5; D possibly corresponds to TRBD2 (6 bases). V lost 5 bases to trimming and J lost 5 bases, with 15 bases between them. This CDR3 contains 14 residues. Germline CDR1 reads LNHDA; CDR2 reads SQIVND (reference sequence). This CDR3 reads CASSPLGRGETQYF. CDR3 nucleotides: TGTGCCAGTAGTCCTCTCGGGAGAGGGGAGACCCAGTACTTC. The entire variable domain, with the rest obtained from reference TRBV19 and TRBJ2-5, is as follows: DGGITQSPKYLFRKEGQNVTLSCEQNLNHDAMYWYRQDPGQGLRLIYYSQIVNDFQKGDIAEGYSVSREKKESFPLTVTSAQKNPTAFYLCASSPLGRGETQYFGPGTRLLVL.

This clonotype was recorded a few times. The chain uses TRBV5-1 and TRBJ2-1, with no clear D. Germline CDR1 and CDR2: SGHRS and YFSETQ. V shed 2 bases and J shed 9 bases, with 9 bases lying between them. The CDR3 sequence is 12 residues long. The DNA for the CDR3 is TGCGCCAGCAGCTTTGGGGTCGGTGAGCAGTTCTTC. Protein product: CASSFGVGEQFF.